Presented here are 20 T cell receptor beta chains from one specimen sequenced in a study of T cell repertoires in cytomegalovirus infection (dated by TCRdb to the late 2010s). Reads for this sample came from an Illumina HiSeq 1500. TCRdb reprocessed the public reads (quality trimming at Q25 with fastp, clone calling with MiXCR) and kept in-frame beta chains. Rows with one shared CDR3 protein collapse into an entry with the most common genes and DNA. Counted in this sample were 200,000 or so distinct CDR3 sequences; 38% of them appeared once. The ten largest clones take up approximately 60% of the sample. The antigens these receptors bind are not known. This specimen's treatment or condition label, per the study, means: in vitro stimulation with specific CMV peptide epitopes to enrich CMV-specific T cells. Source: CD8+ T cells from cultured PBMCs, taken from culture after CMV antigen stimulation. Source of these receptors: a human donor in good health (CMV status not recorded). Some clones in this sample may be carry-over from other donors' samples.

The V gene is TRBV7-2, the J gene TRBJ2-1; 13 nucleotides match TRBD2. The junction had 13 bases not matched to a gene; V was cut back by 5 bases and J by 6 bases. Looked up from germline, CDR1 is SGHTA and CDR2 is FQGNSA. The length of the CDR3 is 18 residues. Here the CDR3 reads CASSARGLAGAALNEQFF. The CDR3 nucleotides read TGTGCCAGCAGCGCCCGCGGACTAGCGGGGGCCGCCCTCAATGAGCAGTTCTTC.

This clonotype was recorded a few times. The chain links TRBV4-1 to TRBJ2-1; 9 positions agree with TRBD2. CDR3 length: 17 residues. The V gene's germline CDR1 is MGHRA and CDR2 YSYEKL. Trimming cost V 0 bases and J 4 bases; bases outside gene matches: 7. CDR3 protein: CASSQDRSSGGYNEQFF. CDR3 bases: TGCGCCAGCAGCCAAGATCGGAGTAGCGGGGGATACAATGAGCAGTTCTTC.

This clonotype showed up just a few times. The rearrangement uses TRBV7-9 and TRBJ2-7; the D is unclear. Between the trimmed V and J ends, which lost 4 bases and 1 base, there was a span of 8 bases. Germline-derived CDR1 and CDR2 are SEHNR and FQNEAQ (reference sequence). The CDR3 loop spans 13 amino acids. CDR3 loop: CASSSTDSYEQYF. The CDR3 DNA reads TGTGCCAGCAGCTCTACAGATTCCTACGAGCAGTACTTC.

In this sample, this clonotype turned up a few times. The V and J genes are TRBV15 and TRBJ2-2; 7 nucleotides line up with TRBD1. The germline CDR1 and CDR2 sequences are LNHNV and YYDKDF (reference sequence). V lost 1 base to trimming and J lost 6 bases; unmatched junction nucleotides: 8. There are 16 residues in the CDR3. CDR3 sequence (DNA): TGTGCCACCAGCAGAGTCCAAGACAGGGTCCCCGGGGAGCTGTTTTTT. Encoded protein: CATSRVQDRVPGELFF.

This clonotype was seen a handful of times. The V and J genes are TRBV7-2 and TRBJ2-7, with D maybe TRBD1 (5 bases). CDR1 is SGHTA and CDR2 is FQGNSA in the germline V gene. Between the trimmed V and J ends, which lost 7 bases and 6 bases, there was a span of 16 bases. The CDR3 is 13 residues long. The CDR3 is CASTASGWREQYF. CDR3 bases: TGTGCCAGCACCGCCTCAGGGTGGCGCGAGCAGTACTTC.

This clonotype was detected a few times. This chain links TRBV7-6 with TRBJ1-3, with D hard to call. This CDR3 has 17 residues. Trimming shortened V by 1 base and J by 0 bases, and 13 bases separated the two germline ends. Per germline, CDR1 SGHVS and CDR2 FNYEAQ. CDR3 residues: CASSLGPGRSSGNTIYF. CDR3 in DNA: TGTGCCAGCAGCTTAGGGCCCGGACGGAGCTCTGGAAACACCATATATTTT.

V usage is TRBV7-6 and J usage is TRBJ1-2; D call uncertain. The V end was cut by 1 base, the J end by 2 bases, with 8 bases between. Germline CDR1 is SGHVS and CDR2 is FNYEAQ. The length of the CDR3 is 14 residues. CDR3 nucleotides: TGTGCCAGCAGCTTAGGACCAAACAACTATGGCTACACCTTC. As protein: CASSLGPNNYGYTF.

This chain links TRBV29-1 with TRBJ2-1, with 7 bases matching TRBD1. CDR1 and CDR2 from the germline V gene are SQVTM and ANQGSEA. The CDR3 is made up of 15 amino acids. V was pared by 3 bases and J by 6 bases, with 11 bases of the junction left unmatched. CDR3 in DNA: TGCAGCGTTGAGGGTGGACAGGCCGCCAGCAATGAGCAGTTCTTC. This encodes CSVEGGQAASNEQFF.

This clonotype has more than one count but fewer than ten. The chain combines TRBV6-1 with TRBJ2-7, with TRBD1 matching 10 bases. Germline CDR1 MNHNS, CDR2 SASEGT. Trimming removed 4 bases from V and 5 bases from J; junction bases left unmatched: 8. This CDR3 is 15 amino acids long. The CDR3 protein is CASSVSPGTGDEQYF. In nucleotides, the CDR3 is TGTGCCAGCAGTGTATCCCCCGGGACAGGGGACGAGCAGTACTTC.

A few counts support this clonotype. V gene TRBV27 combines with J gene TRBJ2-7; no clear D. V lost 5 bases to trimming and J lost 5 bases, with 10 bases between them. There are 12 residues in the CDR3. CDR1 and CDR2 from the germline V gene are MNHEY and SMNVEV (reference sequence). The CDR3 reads CASSHRADEQYF. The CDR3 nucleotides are TGTGCCAGCAGTCACCGGGCCGACGAGCAGTACTTC.

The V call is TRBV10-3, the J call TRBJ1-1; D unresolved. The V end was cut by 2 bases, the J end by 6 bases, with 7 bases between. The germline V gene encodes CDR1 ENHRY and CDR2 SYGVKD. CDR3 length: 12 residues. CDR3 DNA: TGTGCCATCAGTGAGCGTTCGCCTGAAGCTTTCTTT. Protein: CAISERSPEAFF.

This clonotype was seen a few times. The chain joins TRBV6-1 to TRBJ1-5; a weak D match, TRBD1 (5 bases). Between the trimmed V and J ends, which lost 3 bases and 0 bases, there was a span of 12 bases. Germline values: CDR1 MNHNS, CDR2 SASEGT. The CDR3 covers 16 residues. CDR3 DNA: TGTGCCAGCAGTGAGCTAGTGGGGGGTAGCAATCAGCCCCAGCATTTT. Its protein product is CASSELVGGSNQPQHF.

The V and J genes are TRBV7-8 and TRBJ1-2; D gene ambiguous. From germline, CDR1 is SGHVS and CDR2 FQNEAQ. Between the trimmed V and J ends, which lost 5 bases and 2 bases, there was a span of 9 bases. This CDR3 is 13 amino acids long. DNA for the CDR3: TGTGCCAGCAGCGTTGAGGGAAACTATGGCTACACCTTC. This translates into CASSVEGNYGYTF.

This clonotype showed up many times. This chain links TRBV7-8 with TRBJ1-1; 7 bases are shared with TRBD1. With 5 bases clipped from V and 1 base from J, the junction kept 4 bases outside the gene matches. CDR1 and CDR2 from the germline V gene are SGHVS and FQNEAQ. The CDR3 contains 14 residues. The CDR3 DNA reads TGTGCCAGCAGCGTGACAGGGCGGAACACTGAAGCTTTCTTT. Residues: CASSVTGRNTEAFF.

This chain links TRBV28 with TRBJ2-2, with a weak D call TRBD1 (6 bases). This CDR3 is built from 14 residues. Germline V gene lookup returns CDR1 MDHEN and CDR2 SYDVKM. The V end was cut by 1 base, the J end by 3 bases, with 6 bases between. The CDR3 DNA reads TGTGCCAGCAGTTTATACAGGGACACCGGGGAGCTGTTTTTT. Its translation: CASSLYRDTGELFF. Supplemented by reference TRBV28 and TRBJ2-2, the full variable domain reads DVKVTQSSRYLVKRTGEKVFLECVQDMDHENMFWYRQDPGLGLRLIYFSYDVKMKEKGDIPEGYSVSREKKERFSLILESASTNQTSMYLCASSLYRDTGELFFGEGSRLTVL.

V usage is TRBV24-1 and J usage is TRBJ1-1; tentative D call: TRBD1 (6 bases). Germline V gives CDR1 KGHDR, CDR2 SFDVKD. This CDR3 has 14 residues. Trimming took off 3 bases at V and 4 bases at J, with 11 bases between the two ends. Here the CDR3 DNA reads TGTGCCACCAGTGATAGGGGGTCGGCCACTGAAGCTTTCTTT. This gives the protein CATSDRGSATEAFF.

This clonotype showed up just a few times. The DNA for the CDR3 is TGTGCCAGCAGCTCGGAAGCGGGGGGGGAGGAGACCCAGTACTTC. Residues: CASSSEAGGEETQYF. The chain recombines TRBV5-5 with TRBJ2-5; 10 bases map to TRBD2. Germline V gene data show CDR1 as SGHKS and CDR2 as YYEKEE (reference sequence). V gave up 3 bases and J gave up 5 bases; unmatched junction bases: 7. This CDR3 is built from 15 residues.

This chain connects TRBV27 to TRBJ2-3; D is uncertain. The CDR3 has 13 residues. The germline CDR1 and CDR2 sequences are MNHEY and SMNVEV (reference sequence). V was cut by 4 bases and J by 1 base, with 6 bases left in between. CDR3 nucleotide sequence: TGTGCCAGCAGTTCGACCCGCACAGATACGCAGTATTTT. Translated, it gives CASSSTRTDTQYF.

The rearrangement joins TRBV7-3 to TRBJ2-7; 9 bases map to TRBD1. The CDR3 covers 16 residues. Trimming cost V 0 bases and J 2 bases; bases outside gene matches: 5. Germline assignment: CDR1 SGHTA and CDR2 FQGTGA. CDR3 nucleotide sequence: TGTGCCAGCAGCTTAACCCTGGGACAGGGCACCTACGAGCAGTACTTC. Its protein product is CASSLTLGQGTYEQYF.

The CDR3 nucleotides are TGTGCCAGCAGCGACGAGATCGGGACAGGGAGAACCGAGACCCAGTACTTC. Translation gives CASSDEIGTGRTETQYF. The chain combines TRBV9 with TRBJ2-5; 9 bases fit TRBD1. Per the germline V gene, CDR1 is SGDLS and CDR2 is YYNGEE. With V trimmed by 3 bases and J by 5 bases, 14 bases remained unmatched. CDR3 length: 17 amino acids.